A single sample is the source of the 20 T cell receptor beta chains below, sequenced in a study of long-term antiretroviral therapy in people with HIV. Samples were assayed with immunoSEQ v3.0 at survey level. Sequencing was performed with immunoSEQ multiplex PCR; in TCRdb, only in-frame clones are kept and a portion is missing. The sample includes approximately 32,000 clones, roughly four fifths seen only once; the top ten take over 10%. The specimen was unsorted PBMCs, collected 0.3 years after starting antiretroviral therapy. Source of these receptors: a man between 18 and 29 years old with HIV.

The sample holds one count of this clone. V gene TRBV4-1 combines with J gene TRBJ1-5; the D gene is possibly TRBD1 (6 bases). The V gene's germline CDR1 is MGHRA and CDR2 YSYEKL. The CDR3 extends over 16 amino acids. V was clipped by 0 bases and J by 7 bases, with 16 bases between them. The CDR3 region is CASSQEGAGAGQPQHF. Written as DNA, the CDR3 is TGCGCCAGCAGCCAAGAAGGAGCAGGGGCGGGGCAGCCCCAGCATTTT.

The chain has TRBV27 and TRBJ2-4; D is ambiguous. The CDR3 length is 16 residues. In germline, CDR1 is MNHEY, CDR2 SMNVEV (reference sequence). V was pared by 4 bases and J by 0 bases, with 13 bases between. The CDR3 is CASSYTVGLAKNIQYF. CDR3 nucleotides: TGTGCCAGCAGTTATACAGTGGGATTAGCCAAAAACATTCAGTACTTC.

This clone has only one observation. The chain carries TRBV2 and TRBJ2-7; D is ambiguous. The CDR3 has 14 residues. Trimming stripped 3 bases from V and 0 bases from J, with 9 bases between. Looked up from germline, CDR1 is SNHLY and CDR2 is FYNNEI. Here the CDR3 DNA reads TGTGCCAGCAGTGATGGGCACAGCTCCTACGAGCAGTACTTC. As protein: CASSDGHSSYEQYF.

The CDR3 DNA reads as TGCGCCAGCACGGGGGATAGCAATCAGCCCCAGCATTTT. This encodes CASTGDSNQPQHF. This chain connects TRBV10-2 to TRBJ1-5; perhaps TRBD1 as D (5 bases). CDR3 length: 13 residues. Trimming cost V 7 bases and J 0 bases, with 7 bases left between them. Germline V gene sequence: CDR1 WSHSY, CDR2 SAAADI.

The chain joins TRBV5-1 to TRBJ2-1; TRBD1 is a possible D gene (6 bases). The CDR3 consists of 13 residues. V gave up 2 bases and J gave up 3 bases, with 6 bases separating them. Germline V CDR1 and CDR2: SGHRS, YFSETQ. The CDR3 spells CASSLGGYNEQFF. CDR3 coding DNA: TGCGCCAGCAGCTTAGGGGGCTACAATGAGCAGTTCTTC.

The genes are TRBV18 and TRBJ2-7; D perhaps matches TRBD2 (6 bases). The length of the CDR3 is 12 residues. Looked up from germline, CDR1 is KGHSH and CDR2 is LQKENI. V lost 6 bases to trimming and J lost 7 bases, with 13 bases between them. CDR3 sequence (DNA): TGTGCCAGCTCTCCTAGGGGAGGAGAGCAGTACTTC. Residues: CASSPRGGEQYF.

Written as DNA, the CDR3 is TGTGCCAGCAGTGACTCGAGTCTAGAGCAGTTCTTC. Protein product: CASSDSSLEQFF. The gene calls are TRBV6-4 and TRBJ2-1; D is undetermined. Germline V gives CDR1 MRHNA, CDR2 SNTAGT. Trimming pared 0 bases from V and 10 bases from J, leaving 7 bases between. There are 12 residues in the CDR3.

The chain combines TRBV27 with TRBJ2-1; possible D gene TRBD2, 6 bases. V gave up 7 bases and J gave up 5 bases, with 15 bases separating them. The CDR3 is made up of 14 amino acids. CDR1 is MNHEY and CDR2 is SMNVEV in the germline V gene (reference sequence). CDR3 loop: CASKTGVADNEQFF. CDR3 nucleotides: TGTGCCAGCAAGACCGGGGTAGCGGACAATGAGCAGTTCTTC.

The rearrangement joins TRBV2 to TRBJ2-2, with D perhaps matching TRBD1 (5 bases). With 7 bases removed from V and 4 bases from J, the gap between germline ends came to 13 bases. The CDR3 extends over 14 amino acids. Germline CDR1 is SNHLY and CDR2 is FYNNEI. In nucleotides, the CDR3 is TGTGCCAGCACCCTCAGGGTGGGCACCGGGGAGCTGTTTTTT. Translation gives CASTLRVGTGELFF.

The chain recombines TRBV7-2 with TRBJ1-6, with 7 bases identical to TRBD1. With V trimmed by 2 bases and J by 6 bases, 4 bases remained unmatched. Looked up from germline, CDR1 is SGHTA and CDR2 is FQGNSA. This CDR3 is built from 15 residues. The DNA of the CDR3 is TGTGCCAGCAGCTTATTGGGACAGCCTAATTCACCCCTCCACTTT. Protein product: CASSLLGQPNSPLHF.

The gene calls are TRBV10-2 and TRBJ2-1; TRBD2 is a possible D gene (5 bases). From germline, CDR1 is WSHSY and CDR2 SAAADI. CDR3 length: 16 amino acids. With 8 bases removed from V and 0 bases from J, the gap between germline ends came to 17 bases. The CDR3 DNA is TGCGCCAGCGGGGAGAAGTTAGCCTTCTCCTACAATGAGCAGTTCTTC. Translation: CASGEKLAFSYNEQFF.

This chain connects TRBV18 to TRBJ2-6; possible D gene TRBD2, 6 bases. V was trimmed by 6 bases and J by 0 bases, leaving 12 bases between them. The CDR3 is made up of 16 amino acids. Germline-derived CDR1 and CDR2 are KGHSH and LQKENI. CDR3 loop: CASSRDGYSGANVLTF. CDR3 bases: TGTGCCAGCTCGCGGGACGGTTACTCTGGGGCCAACGTCCTGACTTTC.

The chain carries TRBV7-9 and TRBJ2-3; weak D call: TRBD2 (6 bases). CDR1 is SEHNR, CDR2 FQNEAQ, per germline (reference sequence). This CDR3 contains 16 residues. V was shortened by 4 bases and J by 4 bases, with 18 bases between the two germline ends. CDR3: CASSSTGAGMADTQYF. Written as DNA, the CDR3 is TGTGCCAGCAGCTCTACAGGCGCGGGAATGGCAGATACGCAGTATTTT.

This clone has a handful of counts. This chain joins TRBV4-1 and TRBJ1-5; 9 bases are a match to TRBD1. V lost 4 bases to trimming and J lost 0 bases; unmatched junction nucleotides: 4. The CDR3 loop spans 16 amino acids. Germline assignment: CDR1 MGHRA and CDR2 YSYEKL. CDR3 coding DNA: TGCGCCAGCAGCCTGGACAGGGGTCGTAGCAATCAGCCCCAGCATTTT. Amino acids: CASSLDRGRSNQPQHF.

The rearrangement joins TRBV28 to TRBJ2-5; tentatively, D is TRBD1 (6 bases). Trimming pared 3 bases from V and 7 bases from J, leaving 27 bases between. Germline CDR1 and CDR2: MDHEN and SYDVKM. This CDR3 contains 18 residues. The CDR3 here is CASSFGENRDTPRGTQYF. The CDR3 nucleotides are TGTGCCAGCAGTTTTGGGGAAAACCGGGACACACCGAGGGGGACCCAGTACTTC.

The chain uses TRBV9 and TRBJ1-2; the D is unclear. Germline assignment: CDR1 SGDLS and CDR2 YYNGEE. The CDR3 extends over 16 amino acids. The V and J ends lost 0 bases and 7 bases respectively, with 19 bases between them. For the CDR3, the DNA is TGTGCCAGCAGCGTAGGGATTGGGGTCCCCCTTGGTGGCTACACCTTC. Its protein is CASSVGIGVPLGGYTF. The whole variable domain, remainder taken from reference TRBV9 and TRBJ1-2, is DSGVTQTPKHLITATGQRVTLRCSPRSGDLSVYWYQQSLDQGLQFLIQYYNGEERAKGNILERFSAQQFPDLHSELNLSSLELGDSALYFCASSVGIGVPLGGYTFGSGTRLTVV.

The rearrangement uses TRBV9 and TRBJ2-3; D is ambiguous. The germline CDR1 and CDR2 sequences are SGDLS and YYNGEE. The V and J ends lost 2 bases and 6 bases respectively, with 13 bases between them. The CDR3 consists of 14 residues. The CDR3 sequence: CASSVFPGGDTQYF. The DNA for the CDR3 is TGTGCCAGCAGCGTCTTCCCGGGTGGCGATACGCAGTATTTT. The full variable domain, rest sourced from reference TRBV9 and TRBJ2-3, is DSGVTQTPKHLITATGQRVTLRCSPRSGDLSVYWYQQSLDQGLQFLIQYYNGEERAKGNILERFSAQQFPDLHSELNLSSLELGDSALYFCASSVFPGGDTQYFGPGTRLTVL.

The chain recombines TRBV27 with TRBJ1-6; no definite D call. There are 14 residues in the CDR3. Trimming took off 8 bases at V and 3 bases at J, with 11 bases between the two ends. Germline V lookup: CDR1 MNHEY, CDR2 SMNVEV (reference sequence). In nucleotides, the CDR3 is TGTGCCAGCGGAGGATGGCTCTATAATTCACCCCTCCACTTT. Protein product: CASGGWLYNSPLHF.

The chain couples TRBV7-9 to TRBJ1-3; 8 positions match TRBD1. The CDR3 extends over 18 amino acids. V lost 4 bases and J lost 0; bases outside the gene matches: 11. Germline assignment: CDR1 SEHNR and CDR2 FQNEAQ (reference sequence). The CDR3 reads CASSSLGTGGLSGNTIYF. The CDR3 region has the DNA TGTGCCAGCAGCTCACTTGGGACAGGCGGTCTCTCTGGAAACACCATATATTTT.

This chain links TRBV19 with TRBJ1-5, with D uncertain. With 5 bases removed from V and 1 base from J, the gap between germline ends came to 9 bases. Germline CDR1 is LNHDA and CDR2 is SQIVND (reference sequence). This CDR3 comprises 14 residues. The CDR3: CASSSDLSNQPQHF. As DNA, the CDR3 is TGTGCCAGTAGTTCAGACCTAAGCAATCAGCCCCAGCATTTT.